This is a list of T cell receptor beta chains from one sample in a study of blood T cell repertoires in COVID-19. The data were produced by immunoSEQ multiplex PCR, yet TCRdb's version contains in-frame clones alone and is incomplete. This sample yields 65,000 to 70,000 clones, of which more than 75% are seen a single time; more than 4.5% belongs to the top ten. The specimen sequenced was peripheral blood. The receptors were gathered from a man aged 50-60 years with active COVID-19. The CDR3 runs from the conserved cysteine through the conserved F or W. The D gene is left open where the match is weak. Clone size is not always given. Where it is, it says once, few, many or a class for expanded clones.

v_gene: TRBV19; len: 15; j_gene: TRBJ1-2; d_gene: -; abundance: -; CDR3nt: TGTGCCAGTAGCACTTCCACTACGCCGCTCTATGGCTACACCTTC; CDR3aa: CASSTSTTPLYGYTF
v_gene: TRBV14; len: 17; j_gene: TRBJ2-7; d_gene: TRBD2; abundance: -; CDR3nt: TGTGCCAGCAGCCAAGATTGGGCTAGCGGGAAAACCTACGAGCAGTACTTC; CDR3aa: CASSQDWASGKTYEQYF
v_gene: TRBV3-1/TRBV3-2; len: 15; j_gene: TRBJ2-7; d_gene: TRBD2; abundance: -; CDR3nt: TGTGCCAGCAGCCAATCACTAGCGGGAGCCCACGAGCAGTACTTC; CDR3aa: CASSQSLAGAHEQYF
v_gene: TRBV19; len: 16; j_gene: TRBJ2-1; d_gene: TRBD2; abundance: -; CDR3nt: TGTGCCAGTAGTAGGGGACTAGCGGGAGGGTACAATGAGCAGTTCTTC; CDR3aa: CASSRGLAGGYNEQFF
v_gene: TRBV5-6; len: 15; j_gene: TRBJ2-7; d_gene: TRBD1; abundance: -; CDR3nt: TGTGCCAGCAGCTTCCGGGACAGGGTCTGGGGCGAGCAGTACTTC; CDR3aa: CASSFRDRVWGEQYF
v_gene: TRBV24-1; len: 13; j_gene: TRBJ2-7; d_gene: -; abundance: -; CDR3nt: TGTGCCACTTCGGAGGGGGCGACCTACGAGCAGTACTTC; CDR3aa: CATSEGATYEQYF
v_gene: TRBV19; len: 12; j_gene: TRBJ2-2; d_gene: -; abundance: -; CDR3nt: TGTGCCAGTAGTATGAGTCCCGGGGAGCTGTTTTTT; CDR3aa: CASSMSPGELFF
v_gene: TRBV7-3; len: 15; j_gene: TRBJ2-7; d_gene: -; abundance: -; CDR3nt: TGTGCCAGCAGCTTAGCCCGGGGAGGGGGGTACGAGCAGTACTTC; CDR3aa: CASSLARGGGYEQYF
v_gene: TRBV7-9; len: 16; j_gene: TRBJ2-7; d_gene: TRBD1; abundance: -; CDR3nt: TGTGCCAGCAGCCCGAGGGGGCTACCGCTCTCCTACGAGCAGTACTTC; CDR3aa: CASSPRGLPLSYEQYF
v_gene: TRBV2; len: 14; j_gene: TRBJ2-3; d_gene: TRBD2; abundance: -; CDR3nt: TGTGCCACCCGAGCGGGGCCCTCTTGGAATACGCAGTATTTT; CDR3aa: CATRAGPSWNTQYF
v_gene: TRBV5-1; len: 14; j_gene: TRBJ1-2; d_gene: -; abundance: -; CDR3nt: TGCGCCAGCAGCATCAGGGGACCACCTTATGGCTACACCTTC; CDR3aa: CASSIRGPPYGYTF
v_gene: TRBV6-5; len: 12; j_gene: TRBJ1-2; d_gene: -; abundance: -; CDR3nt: TGTGCCAGCAGGGAGAGCGGGGCTGGCTACACCTTC; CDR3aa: CASRESGAGYTF
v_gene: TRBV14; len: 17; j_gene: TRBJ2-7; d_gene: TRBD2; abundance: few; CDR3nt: TGTGCCAGCAGCCAAGGCCCCCGGCGAGCGGGAGCCTACGAGCAGTACTTC; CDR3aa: CASSQGPRRAGAYEQYF
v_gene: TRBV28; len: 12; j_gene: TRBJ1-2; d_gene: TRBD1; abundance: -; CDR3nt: TGTGCCAGCAGAAGACAGGGTCAGGGCTACACCTTC; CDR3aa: CASRRQGQGYTF
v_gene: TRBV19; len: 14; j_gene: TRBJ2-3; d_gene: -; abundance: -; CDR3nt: TGTGCCAGTAGTATTGAGCGGGGCACAGATACGCAGTATTTT; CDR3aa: CASSIERGTDTQYF
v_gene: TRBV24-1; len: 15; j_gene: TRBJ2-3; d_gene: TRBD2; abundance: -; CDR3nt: TGTGCCACCAGTGACCCTGGGACTAGCGGAAATACGCAGTATTTT; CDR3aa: CATSDPGTSGNTQYF
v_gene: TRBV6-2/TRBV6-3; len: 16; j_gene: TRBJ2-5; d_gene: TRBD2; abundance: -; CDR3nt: TGTGCCAGCAGCCCCGCGGTGGCTAGCGGGAGTAGGACCCAGTACTTC; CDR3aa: CASSPAVASGSRTQYF
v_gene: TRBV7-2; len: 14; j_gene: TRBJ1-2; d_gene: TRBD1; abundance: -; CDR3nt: TGTGCCAGCAGCCCTGACAGGGCGAACTATGGCTACACCTTC; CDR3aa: CASSPDRANYGYTF
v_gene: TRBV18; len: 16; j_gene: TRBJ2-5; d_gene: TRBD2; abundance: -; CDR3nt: TGTGCCAGCTCATCGGGACTAGCGGGGAGCAGGGAGACCCAGTACTTC; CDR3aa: CASSSGLAGSRETQYF
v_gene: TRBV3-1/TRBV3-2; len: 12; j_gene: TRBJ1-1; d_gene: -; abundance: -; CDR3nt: TGTGCCAGCAGCCAGTCAGGGTTCTCAGCTTTCTTT; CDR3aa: CASSQSGFSAFF
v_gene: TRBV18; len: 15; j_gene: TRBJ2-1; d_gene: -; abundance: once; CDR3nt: TGTGCCAGCTCTCGGGAGTCACCTCTATACAATGAGCAGTTCTTC; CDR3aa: CASSRESPLYNEQFF
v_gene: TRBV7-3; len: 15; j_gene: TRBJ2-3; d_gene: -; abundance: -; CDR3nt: TGTGCCAGCAGCTTGAGCCGACAACGCACAGATACGCAGTATTTT; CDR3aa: CASSLSRQRTDTQYF
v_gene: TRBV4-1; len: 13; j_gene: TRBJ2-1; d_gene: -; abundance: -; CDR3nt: TGCGCCAGCAGCCAAGTCCAGGGAAATGAGCAGTTCTTC; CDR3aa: CASSQVQGNEQFF
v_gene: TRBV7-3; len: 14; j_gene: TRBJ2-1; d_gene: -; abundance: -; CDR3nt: TGTGCCAGCAGCTTATACAGGGATGACAATGAGCAGTTCTTC; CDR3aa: CASSLYRDDNEQFF
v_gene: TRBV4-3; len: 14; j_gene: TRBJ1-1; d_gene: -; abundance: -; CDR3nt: TGCGCCAGCAGCCAAGAGGCTGGGAACACTGAAGCTTTCTTT; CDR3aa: CASSQEAGNTEAFF
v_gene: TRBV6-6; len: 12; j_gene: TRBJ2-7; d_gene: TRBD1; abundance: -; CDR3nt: TGTGCCAGCAGCCCGGGACAGGGTGAGCAGTACTTC; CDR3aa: CASSPGQGEQYF
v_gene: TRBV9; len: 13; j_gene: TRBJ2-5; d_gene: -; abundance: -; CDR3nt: TGTGCCAGCAGCCCCCTCGCGGGGGAGACCCAGTACTTC; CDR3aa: CASSPLAGETQYF
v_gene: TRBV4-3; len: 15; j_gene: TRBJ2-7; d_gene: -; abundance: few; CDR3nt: TGCGCCAGCAGCCAAACCCAGGGAATTGGGTACGAGCAGTACTTC; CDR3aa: CASSQTQGIGYEQYF
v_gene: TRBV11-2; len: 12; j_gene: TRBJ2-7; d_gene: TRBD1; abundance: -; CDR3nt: TGTGCCAGCAGCTTAGTGGGGACAGACCAGTACTTC; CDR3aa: CASSLVGTDQYF
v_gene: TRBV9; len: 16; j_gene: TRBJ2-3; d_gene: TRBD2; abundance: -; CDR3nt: TGTGCCAGCAGCGTAGGACGGGAGGGGGGCACAGATACGCAGTATTTT; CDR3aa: CASSVGREGGTDTQYF
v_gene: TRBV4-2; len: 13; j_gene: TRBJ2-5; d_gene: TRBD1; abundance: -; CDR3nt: TGTGCCAGCAGCCACGACAGGGATCAGACCCAGTACTTC; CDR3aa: CASSHDRDQTQYF
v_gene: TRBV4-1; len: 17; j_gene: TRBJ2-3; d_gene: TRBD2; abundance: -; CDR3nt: TGCGCCAGCAGCCAGGCTCGGCTAGCGGTTAGCACAGATACGCAGTATTTT; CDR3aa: CASSQARLAVSTDTQYF
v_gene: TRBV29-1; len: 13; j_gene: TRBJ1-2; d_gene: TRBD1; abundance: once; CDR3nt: TGCAGCGCCGGACAGGGGTTGAAGGATGGCTACACCTTC; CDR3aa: CSAGQGLKDGYTF
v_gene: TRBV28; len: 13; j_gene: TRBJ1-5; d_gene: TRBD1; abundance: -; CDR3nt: TGTGCCAGCAGCCTAAAGATGACAGGGATTGGGCATTTT; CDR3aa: CASSLKMTGIGHF
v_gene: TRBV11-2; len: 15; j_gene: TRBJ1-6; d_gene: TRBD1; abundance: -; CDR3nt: TGTGCCAGCAGCTTCAGGGGGGCTGTAAATTCACCCCTCCACTTT; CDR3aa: CASSFRGAVNSPLHF
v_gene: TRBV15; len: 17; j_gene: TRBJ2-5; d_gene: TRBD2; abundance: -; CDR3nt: TGTGCCACCAGCAGACTAGCGGGAGGGCCCACCCAAGAGACCCAGTACTTC; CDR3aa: CATSRLAGGPTQETQYF
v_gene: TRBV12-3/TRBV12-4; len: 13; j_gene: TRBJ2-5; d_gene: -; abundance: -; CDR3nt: TGTGCCAGCAGTCTCGACTATCAAGAGACCCAGTACTTC; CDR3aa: CASSLDYQETQYF
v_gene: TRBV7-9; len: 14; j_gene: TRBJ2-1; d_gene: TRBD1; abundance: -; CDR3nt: TGTGCCAGCAGCCCCCAGGGGGCTAGTAATGAGCAGTTCTTC; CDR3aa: CASSPQGASNEQFF
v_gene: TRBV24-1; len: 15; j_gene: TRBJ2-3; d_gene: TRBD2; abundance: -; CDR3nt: TGTGCCACCAGTGATCCCCCTAGCGGGAGAGATACGCAGTATTTT; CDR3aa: CATSDPPSGRDTQYF